This T cell receptor delta chain was documented in a study of γδ T cells in repeated Plasmodium falciparum infection. CDR1 TVYSNPD and CDR2 GDNSRS come from the germline V gene (reference sequence). The CDR3 covers 16 residues. V was pared by 0 bases and J by 0 bases, with 17 bases between. Vgamma9/Vdelta2+ and Vdelta2-negative gammadelta T cells were flow-sorted from PBMC for bulk sequencing. TCRdb repeated clone calling on the multiplex PCR reads with CATT. The profile covers some 100,000 delta-chain clones, with 1.4% to 1.5% appearing a single time and approximately 10% taken by the ten largest. This clone was seen more than once but under ten times. TCRdb has a much larger clone's protein, which differs at residue 8 from the translation of this DNA, likely because of a read error; what is shown is the protein translated from the DNA.

Sequencing input: gamma-delta T cells from blood. The rearrangement joins TRDV3 to TRDJ1; D remains unclear. The sequence was obtained from a pool of human donors (malaria-infected and uninfected, not separated). DNA of the CDR3: TGTGCCTTTAGTGGTTCCCTTAATCTGTACACCGATAAACTCATCTTT. Protein product: CAFSGSLNLYTDKLIF.